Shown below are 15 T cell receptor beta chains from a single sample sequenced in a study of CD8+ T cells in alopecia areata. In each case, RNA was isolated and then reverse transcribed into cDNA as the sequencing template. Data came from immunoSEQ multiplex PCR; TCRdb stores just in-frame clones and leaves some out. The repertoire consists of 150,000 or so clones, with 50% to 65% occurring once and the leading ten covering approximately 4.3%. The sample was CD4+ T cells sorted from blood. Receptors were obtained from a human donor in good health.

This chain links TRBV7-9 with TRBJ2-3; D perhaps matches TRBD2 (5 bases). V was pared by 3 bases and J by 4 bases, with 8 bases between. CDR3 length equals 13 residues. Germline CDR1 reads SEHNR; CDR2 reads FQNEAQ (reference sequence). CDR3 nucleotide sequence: TGTGCCAGCAGCTTTCACGGGGCAGATACGCAGTATTTT. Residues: CASSFHGADTQYF.

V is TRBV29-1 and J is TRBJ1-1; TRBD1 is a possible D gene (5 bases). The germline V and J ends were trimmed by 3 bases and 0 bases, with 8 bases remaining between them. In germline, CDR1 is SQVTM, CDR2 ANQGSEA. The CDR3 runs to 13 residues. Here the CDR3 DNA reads TGCAGCGTTGAGTTGGGGCTGAACACTGAAGCTTTCTTT. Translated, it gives CSVELGLNTEAFF.

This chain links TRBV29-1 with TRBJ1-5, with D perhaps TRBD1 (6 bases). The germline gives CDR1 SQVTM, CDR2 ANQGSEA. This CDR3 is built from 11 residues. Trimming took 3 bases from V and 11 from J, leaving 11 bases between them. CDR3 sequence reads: CSVEQGQSQHF. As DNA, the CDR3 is TGCAGCGTTGAGCAGGGGCAGTCCCAGCATTTT.

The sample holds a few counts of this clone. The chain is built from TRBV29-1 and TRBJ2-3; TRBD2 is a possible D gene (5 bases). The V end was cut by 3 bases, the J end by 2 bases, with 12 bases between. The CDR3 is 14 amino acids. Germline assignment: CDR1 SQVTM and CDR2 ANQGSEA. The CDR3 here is CSVDPDFITDTQYF. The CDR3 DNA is TGCAGCGTTGATCCGGACTTCATCACAGATACGCAGTATTTT.

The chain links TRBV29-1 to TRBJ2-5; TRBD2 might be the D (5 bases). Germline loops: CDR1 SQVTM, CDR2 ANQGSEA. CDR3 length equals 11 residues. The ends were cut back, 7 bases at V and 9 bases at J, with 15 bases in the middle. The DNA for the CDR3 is TGCAGCGCGGACTGGGCCGGGGCCCAGTACTTC. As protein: CSADWAGAQYF.

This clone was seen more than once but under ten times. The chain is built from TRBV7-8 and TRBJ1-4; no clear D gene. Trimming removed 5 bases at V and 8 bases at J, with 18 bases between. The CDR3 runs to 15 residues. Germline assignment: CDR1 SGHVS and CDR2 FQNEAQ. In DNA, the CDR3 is TGTGCCAGCAGCCTCATCTCGGCTGAGCGGGAAAAACTGTTTTTT. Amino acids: CASSLISAEREKLFF.

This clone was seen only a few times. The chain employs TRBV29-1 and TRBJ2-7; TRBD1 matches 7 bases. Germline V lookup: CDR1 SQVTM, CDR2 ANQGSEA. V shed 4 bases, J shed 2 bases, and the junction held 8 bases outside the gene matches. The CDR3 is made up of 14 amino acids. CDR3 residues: CSVGSRGPPYEQYF. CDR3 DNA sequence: TGCAGCGTTGGAAGTAGGGGGCCGCCCTACGAGCAGTACTTC.

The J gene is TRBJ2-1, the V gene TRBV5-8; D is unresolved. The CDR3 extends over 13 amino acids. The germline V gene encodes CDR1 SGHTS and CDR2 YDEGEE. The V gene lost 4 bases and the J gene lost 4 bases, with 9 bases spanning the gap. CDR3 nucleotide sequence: TGTGCCAGCAGCCACGACAAGTACAATGAGCAGTTCTTC. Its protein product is CASSHDKYNEQFF.

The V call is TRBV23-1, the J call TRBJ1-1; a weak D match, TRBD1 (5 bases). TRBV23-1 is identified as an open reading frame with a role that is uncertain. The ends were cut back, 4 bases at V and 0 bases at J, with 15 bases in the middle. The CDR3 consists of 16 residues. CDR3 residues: CASSPREGGMNTEAFF. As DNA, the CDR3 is TGCGCCAGCAGTCCCAGGGAGGGTGGGATGAACACTGAAGCTTTCTTT.

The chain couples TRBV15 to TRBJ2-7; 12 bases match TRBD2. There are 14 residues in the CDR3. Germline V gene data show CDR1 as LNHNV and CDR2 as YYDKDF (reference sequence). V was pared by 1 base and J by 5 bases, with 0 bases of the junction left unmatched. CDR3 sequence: CATSRGTSGNEQYF. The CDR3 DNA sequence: TGTGCCACCAGCAGAGGGACTAGCGGGAACGAGCAGTACTTC.

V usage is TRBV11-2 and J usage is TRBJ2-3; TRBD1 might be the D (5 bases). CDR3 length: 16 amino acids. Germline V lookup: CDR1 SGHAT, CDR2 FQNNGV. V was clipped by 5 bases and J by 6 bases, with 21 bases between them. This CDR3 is CASSLTDGAPEDTQYF. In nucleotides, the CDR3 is TGTGCCAGCAGCCTGACGGATGGGGCTCCGGAGGATACGCAGTATTTT.

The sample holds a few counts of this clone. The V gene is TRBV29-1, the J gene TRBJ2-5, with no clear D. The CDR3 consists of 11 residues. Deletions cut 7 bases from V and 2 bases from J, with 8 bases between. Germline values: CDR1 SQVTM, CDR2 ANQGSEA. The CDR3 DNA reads TGCAGCGGACACGAGCAAGAGACCCAGTACTTC. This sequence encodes CSGHEQETQYF.

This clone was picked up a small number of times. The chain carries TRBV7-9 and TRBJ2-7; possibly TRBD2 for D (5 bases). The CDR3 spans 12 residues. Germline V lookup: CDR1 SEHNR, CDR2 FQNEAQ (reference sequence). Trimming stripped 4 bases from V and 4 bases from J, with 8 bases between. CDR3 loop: CASSYGLYEQYF. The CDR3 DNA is TGTGCCAGCAGCTACGGACTGTACGAGCAGTACTTC.

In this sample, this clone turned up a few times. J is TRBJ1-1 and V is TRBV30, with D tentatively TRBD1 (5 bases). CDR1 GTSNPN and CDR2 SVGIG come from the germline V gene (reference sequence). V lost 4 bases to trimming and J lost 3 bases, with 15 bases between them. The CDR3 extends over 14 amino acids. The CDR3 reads CAWNTGAGDTEAFF. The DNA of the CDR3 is TGTGCCTGGAATACCGGGGCCGGGGACACTGAAGCTTTCTTT.

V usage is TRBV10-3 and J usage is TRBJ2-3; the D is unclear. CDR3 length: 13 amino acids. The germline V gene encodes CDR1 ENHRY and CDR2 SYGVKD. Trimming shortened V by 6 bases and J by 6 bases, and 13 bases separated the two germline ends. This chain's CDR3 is CAIRETILDTQYF. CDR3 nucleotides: TGTGCCATCAGAGAGACGATTTTGGATACGCAGTATTTT.